These 14 T cell receptor beta chains originate from one sample sequenced in a study of T cells in Graves' hyperthyroidism and ophthalmopathy. It was RNA transcripts that yielded the amplified TCR beta CDR3 regions. First-round RT-PCR of the TCR CDR3 relied on the HTBI primer set. Each CDR3 protein is one row after TCRdb ran MiXCR on the multiplex PCR reads. The data hold just over 550,000 distinct CDR3 sequences, with 46% observed a single time. Sequencing was performed on peripheral blood or thyroid tissue (not recorded which). Every receptor here comes from a woman aged 18 to 35 with Graves' hyperthyroidism.

The chain combines TRBV7-2 with TRBJ2-5; D is unclear. The CDR3 length is 15 residues. Trimming removed 8 bases at V and 4 bases at J, with 20 bases between. CDR1 and CDR2 from the germline V gene are SGHTA and FQGNSA. The CDR3 DNA follows: TGTGCCAGCGGCGATCGTGGGGATAAGGGAGAGACCCAGTACTTC. As protein: CASGDRGDKGETQYF.

In the case of this clonotype: Mismatch with germline at one junction end may stem from a read error. In DNA form, the CDR3 reads TGTGCCAGCAGTAAGTCACTATACTCCTACGAGCAGTGCTTC. Its translation: CASSKSLYSYEQCF. The chain recombines TRBV2 with TRBJ2-7; unclear D gene. Germline CDR1 and CDR2: SNHLY and FYNNEI. The CDR3 runs 14 residues.

With regard to this clonotype: The germline gene is not matched at one end of the junction; a read error may be the cause. DNA of the CDR3: TGCGCCAGCAGCCAAGGAGCGGGGATAACCTACGAGCAGTACTTC. Translation: CASSQGAGITYEQYF. The chain combines TRBV9 with TRBJ2-7; TRBD2 matches at 7 bases. This CDR3 has 15 amino acids. In germline, CDR1 is SGDLS, CDR2 YYNGEE. Full variable domain (remainder filled in from reference TRBV9 and TRBJ2-7): DSGVTQTPKHLITATGQRVTLRCSPRSGDLSVYWYQQSLDQGLQFLIQYYNGEERAKGNILERFSAQQFPDLHSELNLSSLELGDSALYFCASSQGAGITYEQYFGPGTRLTVT.

The rearrangement uses TRBV12-3 or TRBV12-4 and TRBJ2-7; weak D call: TRBD1 (5 bases). Trimming left V 2 bases short and J 6 bases short, with 17 bases between. The CDR3 is 15 amino acids. For the CDR3, the DNA is TGTGCCAGCAGTTTACCAGGGCAGACTCGCCTCGAGCAGTACTTC. Translating gives CASSLPGQTRLEQYF.

This chain joins TRBV9 and TRBJ2-5; possible D gene TRBD2, 6 bases. Trimming stripped 4 bases from V and 5 bases from J, with 24 bases between. Germline CDR1 is SGDLS and CDR2 is YYNGEE. CDR3 size: 17 residues. DNA of the CDR3: TGTGCCAGCAGCTCATCAGGGCTAAGGAGGGCGGGGGAGACCCAGTACTTC. This translates into CASSSSGLRRAGETQYF.

This chain links TRBV29-1 with TRBJ1-4; 7 nucleotides agree with TRBD1. The length of the CDR3 is 14 residues. Unmatched junction bases numbered 7, after V lost 3 bases and J lost 6 bases. Germline loops: CDR1 SQVTM, CDR2 ANQGSEA. The CDR3 spells CSVDTTGTDEKLFF. The CDR3 region has the DNA TGCAGCGTTGATACTACCGGGACAGATGAAAAACTGTTTTTT.

This clonotype was detected a few times. An end of the junction differs from the germline gene, which may be a read error. The chain is built from TRBV10-3 and TRBJ2-7, with a weak D call TRBD2 (6 bases). This CDR3 contains 18 residues. Germline CDR1 reads ENHRY; CDR2 reads SYGVKD. DNA for the CDR3: TGTGCCAGCAGTTACTCGATCCTCGGGGGACCCCTAGACTACGAGCAGTACTTC. Protein product: CASSYSILGGPLDYEQYF.

The chain recombines TRBV20-1 with TRBJ1-6; D perhaps matches TRBD1 (6 bases). This CDR3 is built from 17 residues. CDR1 and CDR2 (germline): DFQATT, SNEGSKA (reference sequence). Trimming cost V 0 bases and J 10 bases, with 22 bases left between them. The CDR3, as DNA: TGCAGTGCTAGAGATCGCGGGTCAGGGGTGAATGGCTCACCCCTCCACTTT. It specifies CSARDRGSGVNGSPLHF.

Only a few counts were recorded for this clonotype. The V and J genes are TRBV7-2 and TRBJ2-7, with D perhaps given as TRBD1 or TRBD2 (5 bases each). Germline CDR1 SGHTA, CDR2 FQGNSA. Trimming removed 6 bases at V and 3 bases at J, with 15 bases between. The CDR3 loop spans 14 amino acids. For the CDR3, the DNA is TGTGCCAGCAGTCCTGCCGGGACGAGCTACGAGCAGTACTTC. Protein: CASSPAGTSYEQYF.

The chain combines TRBV19 with TRBJ1-5, with D unresolved. Trimming shortened V by 5 bases and J by 2 bases, and 13 bases separated the two germline ends. The CDR3 is 15 residues long. Germline V CDR1 and CDR2: LNHDA, SQIVND (reference sequence). The CDR3 bases are TGTGCCAGTAGTTTAGCCCTCGGGGGCAATCAGCCCCAGCATTTT. Protein sequence: CASSLALGGNQPQHF.

This clonotype was counted ten times or more. CDR3 in DNA: TGCAGTGCTTGGGGAGGGGAGACCCAGTACTTC. This codes for CSAWGGETQYF. The gene calls are TRBV20-1 and TRBJ2-5, with 7 bases lining up with TRBD2. This CDR3 spans 11 amino acids. Unmatched junction bases numbered 2, after V lost 5 bases and J lost 5 bases. CDR1 DFQATT and CDR2 SNEGSKA come from the germline V gene (reference sequence).

A remark on this clonotype: At one end, the junction sequence differs from germline, possibly due to a read error. CDR3 protein: CASSQVVVRLAAYEQYF. CDR3 DNA sequence: TGCGCCAGCAGCCAAGTGGTAGTACGGCTAGCGGCCTACGAGCAGTACTTC. The rearrangement links TRBV7-9 to TRBJ2-7; 7 bases line up with TRBD2. This CDR3 is 17 amino acids long. Germline V CDR1 and CDR2: SEHNR, FQNEAQ (reference sequence).

In DNA form, the CDR3 reads TGTGCCAGCAGCCCCCAGTACTTC. Translated, it gives CASSPQYF. V is TRBV7-2 and J is TRBJ2-5; D unresolved. Deletions cut 5 bases from V and 9 bases from J, with 1 base between. Germline V lookup: CDR1 SGHTA, CDR2 FQGNSA. This CDR3 has 8 residues.

The chain links TRBV2 to TRBJ2-2; 9 bases map to TRBD1. Losses at the gene ends were 7 bases for V and 6 bases for J; bases not matched to a gene: 12. Looked up from germline, CDR1 is SNHLY and CDR2 is FYNNEI. The CDR3 runs to 16 residues. The CDR3 nucleotides read TGTGCCAGCACCGGAACAGGGGGCACCTTTCCCGGGGAGCTGTTTTTT. This gives the protein CASTGTGGTFPGELFF.